The 12 T cell receptor beta chains reported below all come from one sample, sequenced in a study of T-cell reconstitution after alpha-beta-depleted transplantation in children (TCRdb year 2016). The sample's treatment or condition, from its label and the paper: allogeneic hematopoietic cell transplantation with graft depleted of TCRalphabeta T cells and CD19 B cells. The protocol used for the library was PCR. For sequencing, an Illumina HiSeq 2500 was employed. TCR libraries were prepared with molecular barcoding, using unique molecular identifiers to normalize TCRbeta repertoire quantification. Through fastp at Q25 and MiXCR, TCRdb rebuilt clones from the public reads, retaining in-frame beta chains. Every entry covers one CDR3 protein and lists the most common genes and DNA from its rows. This sample gives fewer than 350,000 distinct CDR3 sequences in total; over 9% of them show up just once. About 8% of the sample comes from the top ten.

Sample: PBMCs, taken before TCRalphabeta/CD19-depleted stem cell transplant. All receptors come from a boy in the first two years of life with acute myeloid leukemia, due to receive a stem cell transplant.

On this clonotype: A much larger clonotype is one base distant, so this may be a read error. This chain links TRBV29-1 with TRBJ2-7; 9 bases match TRBD2. The CDR3 consists of 14 residues. Per germline, CDR1 SQVTM and CDR2 ANQGSEA. This chain's CDR3 is CSVDFLSGSYEKYF. CDR3 nucleotide sequence: TGCAGCGTTGACTTTCTTAGCGGGAGCTACGAGAAGTACTTC.

The chain uses TRBV7-9 and TRBJ2-4; possibly TRBD1 for D (6 bases). V was trimmed by 4 bases and J by 7 bases, leaving 17 bases between them. The CDR3 has 15 residues. CDR1 is SEHNR, CDR2 FQNEAQ, per germline (reference sequence). DNA of the CDR3: TGTGCCAGCAGCTACTCTACAGGGTCCGAGAACATTCAGTACTTC. It specifies CASSYSTGSENIQYF.

This clonotype has a handful of counts. The chain recombines TRBV20-1 with TRBJ1-2; D is uncertain. The CDR3 sequence is 14 residues long. The germline CDR1 and CDR2 sequences are DFQATT and SNEGSKA (reference sequence). Trimming cost V 2 bases and J 9 bases, with 19 bases left between them. The CDR3 coding sequence is TGCAGTGCTAGAAGTGCGGCCAGCGGTAGGAGCTACACCTTC. This encodes CSARSAASGRSYTF.

This clonotype was recorded many times. The V call is TRBV12-3 or TRBV12-4, the J call TRBJ1-3, with D uncertain. V gave up 1 base and J gave up 2 bases, with 6 bases separating them. The CDR3 consists of 14 residues. CDR3 protein: CASSLGPAGNTIYF. CDR3 in DNA: TGTGCCAGCAGTTTAGGTCCAGCTGGAAACACCATATATTTT.

This clonotype was picked up many times. The rearrangement joins TRBV5-1 to TRBJ2-3; D ambiguous. Trimming removed 0 bases from V and 5 bases from J, with 10 bases in between. Germline loops: CDR1 SGHRS, CDR2 YFSETQ. The CDR3 is 14 residues long. The CDR3 sequence: CASSLGSLGDTQYF. CDR3 in DNA: TGCGCCAGCAGCTTGGGGTCGCTCGGAGATACGCAGTATTTT.

J is TRBJ2-5 and V is TRBV5-1, with 8 bases identical to TRBD1. Germline V gene data show CDR1 as SGHRS and CDR2 as YFSETQ. The trim removed 4 bases at V and 3 bases at J, leaving 8 bases unmatched. This CDR3 is 15 amino acids long. The CDR3: CASSARPGGEETQYF. Written as DNA, the CDR3 is TGCGCCAGCAGCGCCCGTCCAGGGGGCGAAGAGACCCAGTACTTC.

This clonotype was counted at least ten times. This rearrangement joins TRBV5-6 to TRBJ2-7; 8 nucleotides match TRBD1. V shed 1 base and J 5 bases; nucleotides not matched to a gene: 5. The CDR3 consists of 14 residues. Germline V gives CDR1 SGHDT, CDR2 YYEEEE. The chain's CDR3 is CASSLKDRDHEQYF. CDR3 in DNA: TGTGCCAGCAGCTTGAAGGACAGGGACCACGAGCAGTACTTC.

This clonotype occurred many times. V usage is TRBV7-2 and J usage is TRBJ2-7; the match to TRBD1 covers 8 bases. Germline V CDR1 and CDR2: SGHTA, FQGNSA. The V and J ends lost 4 bases and 5 bases, in that order; junction bases with no gene match: 13. The CDR3 extends over 16 amino acids. The CDR3 bases are TGTGCCAGCAGCTGGCCGCTGGACAGGGTGGTCGACGAGCAGTACTTC. Amino acids: CASSWPLDRVVDEQYF.

This clonotype was seen many times. CDR3: CASSLVGGMNTEAFF. CDR3 nucleotide sequence: TGTGCCAGCAGCTTAGTGGGGGGCATGAACACTGAAGCTTTCTTT. The J gene is TRBJ1-1, the V gene TRBV7-8, with D tentatively TRBD1 (6 bases). Trimming removed 1 base from V and 0 bases from J, with 9 bases in between. CDR1 SGHVS and CDR2 FQNEAQ come from the germline V gene. The CDR3 sequence is 15 residues long.

This clonotype occurred once. A much larger clone differs by one base, so this may be a read error. The V gene is TRBV6-1, the J gene TRBJ2-7, with D possibly matching TRBD2 (6 bases). Germline values: CDR1 MNHNS, CDR2 SASEGT. V gave up 5 bases and J gave up 4 bases, with 21 bases separating them. The length of the CDR3 is 16 residues. Here the CDR3 reads CASSRGTNSSSYEQYF. CDR3 bases: TGTGCCAGCAGTCGGGGGACCAACAGCTCTTCATACGAGCAGTACTTC.

This clonotype was seen repeatedly, ten times or more. The chain uses TRBV9 and TRBJ2-1; possible D gene TRBD2, 5 bases. Trimming took 0 bases from V and 1 from J, leaving 5 bases between them. The germline V gene has CDR1 SGDLS and CDR2 YYNGEE. This CDR3 contains 14 residues. Here the CDR3 DNA reads TGTGCCAGCAGCGTAGGGAGGTCCTACAATGAGCAGTTCTTC. Translated, it gives CASSVGRSYNEQFF. Full variable domain (rest looked up from reference TRBV9 and TRBJ2-1): DSGVTQTPKHLITATGQRVTLRCSPRSGDLSVYWYQQSLDQGLQFLIQYYNGEERAKGNILERFSAQQFPDLHSELNLSSLELGDSALYFCASSVGRSYNEQFFGPGTRLTVL.

The genes are TRBV3-1 and TRBJ2-5; 9 bases match TRBD2. The CDR3 length is 17 residues. The trim removed 0 bases at V and 2 bases at J, leaving 7 bases unmatched. From germline, CDR1 is LGHDT and CDR2 YNNKEL (reference sequence). The CDR3 loop reads CASSQDWASGEQETQYF. The CDR3 coding sequence is TGTGCCAGCAGCCAAGATTGGGCTAGCGGGGAACAAGAGACCCAGTACTTC.